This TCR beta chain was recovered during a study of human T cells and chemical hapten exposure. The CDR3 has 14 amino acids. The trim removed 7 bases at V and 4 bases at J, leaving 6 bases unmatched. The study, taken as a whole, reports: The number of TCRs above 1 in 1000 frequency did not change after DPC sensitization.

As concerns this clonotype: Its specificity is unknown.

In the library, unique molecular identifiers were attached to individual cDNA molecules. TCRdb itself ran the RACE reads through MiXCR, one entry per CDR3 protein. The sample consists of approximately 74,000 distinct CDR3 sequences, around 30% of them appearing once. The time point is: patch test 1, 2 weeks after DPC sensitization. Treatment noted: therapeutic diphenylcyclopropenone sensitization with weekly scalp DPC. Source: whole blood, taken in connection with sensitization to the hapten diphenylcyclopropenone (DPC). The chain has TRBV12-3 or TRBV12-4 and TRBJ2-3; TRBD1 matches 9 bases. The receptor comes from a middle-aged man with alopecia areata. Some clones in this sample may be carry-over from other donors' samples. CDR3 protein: CASTEQGAADTQYF. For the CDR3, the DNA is TGTGCCAGCACCGAACAGGGGGCCGCAGATACGCAGTATTTT.